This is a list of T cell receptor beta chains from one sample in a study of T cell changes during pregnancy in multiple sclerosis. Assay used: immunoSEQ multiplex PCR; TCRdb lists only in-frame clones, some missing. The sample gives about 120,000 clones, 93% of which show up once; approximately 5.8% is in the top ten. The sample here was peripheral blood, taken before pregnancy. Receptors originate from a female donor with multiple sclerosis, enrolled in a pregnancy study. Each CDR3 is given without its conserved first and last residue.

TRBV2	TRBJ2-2	ASSETGDSNTGELF
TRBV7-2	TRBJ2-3	ASSLGDRGLRGTQY
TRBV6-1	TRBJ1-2	ASRQGAESYGYT
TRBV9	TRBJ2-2	ASSVGGSGMKSTGELF
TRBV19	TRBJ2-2	ASSRTLNTGELF
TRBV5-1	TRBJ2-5	ASSSSGAPKETQY
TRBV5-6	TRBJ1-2	ASSSTVSGYT
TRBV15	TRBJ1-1	ATSRAGGRDTEAF
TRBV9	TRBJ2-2	ASSVALRTSGSGELF
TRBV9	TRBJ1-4	ASSVMPGGEKLF